Below are 13 T cell receptor beta chains sequenced from a single sample in a study of cytomegalovirus exposure and HLA in healthy donors. The PCR was carried out with 60 Vbeta primers and 13 Jbeta primers. Sequencing was performed with immunoSEQ multiplex PCR; in TCRdb, only in-frame clones are kept and a portion is missing. This sample has about 150,000 clones; approximately 70% occur once, and the top ten carry roughly 1.9%. Sequencing was done on a sample of PBMCs. These receptors all come from a woman between 55 and 75 years old in good health and CMV-seropositive.

The chain has TRBV27 and TRBJ1-1; no firm D call. The germline V gene encodes CDR1 MNHEY and CDR2 SMNVEV (reference sequence). Trimming cost V 5 bases and J 2 bases, with 12 bases left between them. This CDR3 is 14 amino acids long. The CDR3 reads CASSDRDSNTEAFF. CDR3 nucleotides: TGTGCCAGCAGTGACCGGGATTCCAACACTGAAGCTTTCTTT.

The chain couples TRBV6-6 to TRBJ2-7, with 7 bases aligning to TRBD1. The V and J ends lost 4 bases and 0 bases, in that order; junction bases with no gene match: 3. The CDR3 consists of 14 residues. The germline CDR1 and CDR2 sequences are MNHNY and SVGAGI (reference sequence). For the CDR3, the DNA is TGTGCCAGCAGTTCGGACAGGATCTCCTACGAGCAGTACTTC. The encoded protein is CASSSDRISYEQYF.

V and J are TRBV6-5 and TRBJ1-1, with TRBD1 matching over 7 bases. V was clipped by 6 bases and J by 0 bases; unmatched bases: 7. CDR1 and CDR2 (germline): MNHEY, SVGAGI. CDR3 size: 15 residues. This chain's CDR3 is CASRGWGTVNTEAFF. The CDR3 DNA reads as TGTGCCAGCAGGGGGTGGGGGACAGTGAACACTGAAGCTTTCTTT.

The gene calls are TRBV11-3 and TRBJ2-3, with 7 bases aligning to TRBD2. CDR1 and CDR2 (germline): SGHNT, YENEEA. This CDR3 spans 15 amino acids. V shed 1 base and J 2 bases; nucleotides not matched to a gene: 3. The CDR3: CASSLGGRDTDTQYF. CDR3 sequence (DNA): TGTGCCAGCAGCTTAGGTGGGAGGGACACAGATACGCAGTATTTT.

The J gene is TRBJ2-1, the V gene TRBV18; 11 bases line up with TRBD2. This CDR3 has 15 amino acids. The V segment lost 6 bases and the J segment 4 bases; nucleotides outside the gene matches: 5. Germline CDR1 reads KGHSH; CDR2 reads LQKENI. CDR3 region: CASSAGTSGYNEQFF. For the CDR3, the DNA is TGTGCCAGCTCGGCCGGGACTAGCGGATACAATGAGCAGTTCTTC.

This clone was seen a handful of times. The chain has TRBV10-2 and TRBJ2-2; D may be TRBD1 (6 bases). V lost 9 bases and J lost 0, with 17 bases in between. From germline, CDR1 is WSHSY and CDR2 SAAADI. The CDR3 contains 16 residues. CDR3 bases: TGCGCCAGTACCCGGCAGGACAGAACGAACACCGGGGAGCTGTTTTTT. It is translated as CASTRQDRTNTGELFF.

This chain uses TRBV5-1 with TRBJ1-1; weak D call: TRBD1 (5 bases). The germline gives CDR1 SGHRS, CDR2 YFSETQ. V was cut by 0 bases and J by 3 bases, with 12 bases left in between. There are 15 residues in the CDR3. In DNA, the CDR3 is TGCGCCAGCAGCTTGGCCGGAAAAGGGGACACTGAAGCTTTCTTT. It translates to CASSLAGKGDTEAFF.

This clone was picked up one time. The chain recombines TRBV9 with TRBJ2-5, with D possibly being TRBD2 (5 bases). Germline V gene lookup returns CDR1 SGDLS and CDR2 YYNGEE. V dropped 1 base and J dropped 2 bases, with 6 bases sitting between them. The CDR3 runs to 13 residues. The CDR3 region has the DNA TGTGCCAGCAGCGTAAGAGGGCAAGAGACCCAGTACTTC. Protein product: CASSVRGQETQYF. Drawing the rest from reference TRBV9 and TRBJ2-5, the complete variable domain is DSGVTQTPKHLITATGQRVTLRCSPRSGDLSVYWYQQSLDQGLQFLIQYYNGEERAKGNILERFSAQQFPDLHSELNLSSLELGDSALYFCASSVRGQETQYFGPGTRLLVL.

V gene TRBV7-9 combines with J gene TRBJ2-5; D perhaps matches TRBD2 (5 bases). The assigned J gene may be wrong: the sequence end matches TRBJ2-7 better. The CDR3 runs to 14 residues. Germline CDR1 reads SEHNR; CDR2 reads FQNEAQ (reference sequence). The CDR3 here is CASSLEGRYYEQYF. The CDR3 DNA reads TGTGCCAGCAGCTTAGAAGGGAGATACTACGAGCAGTACTTC.

V is TRBV28 and J is TRBJ1-1; possible D gene TRBD1, 5 bases. CDR3 length: 14 residues. CDR1 is MDHEN, CDR2 SYDVKM, per germline. The V end lost 10 bases, the J end lost 1 base, and 16 bases lay between the germline ends. CDR3 in DNA: TGTGCCACCCTTCGGGGGTCTTGGAACACTGAAGCTTTCTTT. Encoded protein: CATLRGSWNTEAFF. The full variable domain, in which reference TRBV28 and TRBJ1-1 provide the parts outside the CDR3, is DVKVTQSSRYLVKRTGEKVFLECVQDMDHENMFWYRQDPGLGLRLIYFSYDVKMKEKGDIPEGYSVSREKKERFSLILESASTNQTSMYLCATLRGSWNTEAFFGQGTRLTVV.

This rearrangement joins TRBV28 to TRBJ1-2; 12 positions agree with TRBD1. This CDR3 comprises 16 residues. Germline V CDR1 and CDR2: MDHEN, SYDVKM. The V and J ends lost 8 bases and 3 bases, in that order; junction bases with no gene match: 10. CDR3 protein: CASATGTGGADYGYTF. In DNA, the CDR3 is TGTGCCAGCGCCACCGGGACAGGGGGCGCCGACTATGGCTACACCTTC.

This clone was observed a few times. This chain uses TRBV27 with TRBJ2-7, with 8 bases identical to TRBD1. J lost 4 bases, V lost 5 bases, and 10 bases had no gene match. The V gene's germline CDR1 is MNHEY and CDR2 SMNVEV (reference sequence). The CDR3 spans 15 residues. In nucleotides, the CDR3 is TGTGCCAGCAGTCCCCGACAGGGGAACTGGTACGAGCAGTACTTC. Translated, it gives CASSPRQGNWYEQYF.

The V and J genes are TRBV15 and TRBJ1-2; maybe TRBD1 (6 bases). Germline CDR1 is LNHNV and CDR2 is YYDKDF (reference sequence). V shed 1 base and J shed 4 bases, with 7 bases lying between them. The CDR3 covers 13 residues. The CDR3 sequence is CATSRVGGYGYTF. The CDR3 DNA reads TGTGCCACCAGCAGAGTAGGGGGCTATGGCTACACCTTC. Filled out from reference TRBV15 and TRBJ1-2, the complete variable domain reads DAMVIQNPRYQVTQFGKPVTLSCSQTLNHNVMYWYQQKSSQAPKLLFHYYDKDFNNEADTPDNFQSRRPNTSFCFLDIRSPGLGDTAMYLCATSRVGGYGYTFGSGTRLTVV.